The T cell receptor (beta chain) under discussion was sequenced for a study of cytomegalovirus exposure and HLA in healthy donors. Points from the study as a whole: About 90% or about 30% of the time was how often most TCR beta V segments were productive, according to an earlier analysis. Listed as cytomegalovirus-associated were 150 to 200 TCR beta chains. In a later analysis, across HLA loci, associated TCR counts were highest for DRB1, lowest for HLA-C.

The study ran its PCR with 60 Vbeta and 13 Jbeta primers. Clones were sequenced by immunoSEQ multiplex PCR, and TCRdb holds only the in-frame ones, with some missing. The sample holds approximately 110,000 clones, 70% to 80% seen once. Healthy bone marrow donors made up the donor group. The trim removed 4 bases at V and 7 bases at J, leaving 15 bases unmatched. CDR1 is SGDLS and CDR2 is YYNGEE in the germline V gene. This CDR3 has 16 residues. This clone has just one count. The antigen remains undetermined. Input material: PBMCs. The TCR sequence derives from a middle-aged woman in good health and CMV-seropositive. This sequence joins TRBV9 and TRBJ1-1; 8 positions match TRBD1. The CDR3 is CASSSQVITGGVEAFF. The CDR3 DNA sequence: TGTGCCAGCAGCTCCCAAGTTATAACAGGGGGGGTTGAAGCTTTCTTT. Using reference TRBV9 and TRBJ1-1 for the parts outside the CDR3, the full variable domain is DSGVTQTPKHLITATGQRVTLRCSPRSGDLSVYWYQQSLDQGLQFLIQYYNGEERAKGNILERFSAQQFPDLHSELNLSSLELGDSALYFCASSSQVITGGVEAFFGQGTRLTVV.